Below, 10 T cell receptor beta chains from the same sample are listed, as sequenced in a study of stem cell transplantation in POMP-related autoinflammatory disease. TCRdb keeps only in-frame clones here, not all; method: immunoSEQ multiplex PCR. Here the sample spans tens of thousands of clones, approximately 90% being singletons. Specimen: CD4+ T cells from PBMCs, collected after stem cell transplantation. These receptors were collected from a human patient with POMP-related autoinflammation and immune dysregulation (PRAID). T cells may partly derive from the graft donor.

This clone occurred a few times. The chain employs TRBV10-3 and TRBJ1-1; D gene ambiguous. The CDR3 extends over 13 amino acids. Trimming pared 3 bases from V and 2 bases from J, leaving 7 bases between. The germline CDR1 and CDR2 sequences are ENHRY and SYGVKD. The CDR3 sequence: CAISDGINTEAFF. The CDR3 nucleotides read TGTGCCATCAGTGATGGCATTAACACTGAAGCTTTCTTT.

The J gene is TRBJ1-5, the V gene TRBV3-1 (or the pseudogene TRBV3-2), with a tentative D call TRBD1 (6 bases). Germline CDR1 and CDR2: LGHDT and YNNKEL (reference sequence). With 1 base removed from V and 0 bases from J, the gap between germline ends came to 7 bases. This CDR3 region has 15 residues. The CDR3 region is CASSQGGPSNQPQHF. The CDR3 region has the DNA TGTGCCAGCAGCCAAGGGGGGCCTAGCAATCAGCCCCAGCATTTT.

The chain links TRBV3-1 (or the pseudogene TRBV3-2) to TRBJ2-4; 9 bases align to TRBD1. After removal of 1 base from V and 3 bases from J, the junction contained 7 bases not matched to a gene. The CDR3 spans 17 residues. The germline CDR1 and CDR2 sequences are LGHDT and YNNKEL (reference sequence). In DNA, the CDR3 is TGTGCCAGCAGCCAAGGACCCGGGACAGGGAACAAAAACATTCAGTACTTC. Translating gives CASSQGPGTGNKNIQYF.

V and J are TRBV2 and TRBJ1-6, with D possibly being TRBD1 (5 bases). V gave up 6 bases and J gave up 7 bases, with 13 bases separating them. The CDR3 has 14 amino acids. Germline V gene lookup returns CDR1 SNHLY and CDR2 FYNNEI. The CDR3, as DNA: TGTGCCAGCAGCGAGGGGCCTCGGAATTCACCCCTCCACTTT. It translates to CASSEGPRNSPLHF.

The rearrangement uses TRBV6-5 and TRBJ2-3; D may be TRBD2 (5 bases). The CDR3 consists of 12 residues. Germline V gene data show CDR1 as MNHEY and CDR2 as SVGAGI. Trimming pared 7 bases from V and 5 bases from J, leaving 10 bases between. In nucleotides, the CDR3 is TGTGCCAGCACCGAAACTAGAGATACGCAGTATTTT. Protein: CASTETRDTQYF.

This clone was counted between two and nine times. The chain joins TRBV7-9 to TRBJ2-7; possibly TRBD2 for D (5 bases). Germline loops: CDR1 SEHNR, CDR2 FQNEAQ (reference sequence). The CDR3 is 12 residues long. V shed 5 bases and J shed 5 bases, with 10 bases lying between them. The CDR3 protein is CASSHRGNEQYV. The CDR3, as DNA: TGTGCCAGCAGCCATCGGGGAAACGAGCAGTACGTC.

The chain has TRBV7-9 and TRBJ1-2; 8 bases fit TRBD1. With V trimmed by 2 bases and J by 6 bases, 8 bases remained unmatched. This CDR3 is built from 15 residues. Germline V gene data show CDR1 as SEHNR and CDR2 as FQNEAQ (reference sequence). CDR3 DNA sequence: TGTGCCAGCAGCTTAATGCTCTGGGGACAGGATGGCTACACCTTC. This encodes CASSLMLWGQDGYTF.

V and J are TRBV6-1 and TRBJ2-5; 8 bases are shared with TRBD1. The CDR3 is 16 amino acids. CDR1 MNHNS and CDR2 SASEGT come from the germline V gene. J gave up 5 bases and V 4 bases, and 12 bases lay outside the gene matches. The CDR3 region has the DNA TGTGCCAGCAGTGTCCTGGGACAGGTGGCGGGGGAGACCCAGTACTTC. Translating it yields CASSVLGQVAGETQYF.

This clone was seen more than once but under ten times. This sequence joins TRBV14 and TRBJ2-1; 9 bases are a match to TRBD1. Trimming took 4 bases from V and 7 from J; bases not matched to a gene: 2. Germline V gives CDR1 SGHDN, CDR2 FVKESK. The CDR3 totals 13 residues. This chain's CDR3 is CASSRDRANEQFF. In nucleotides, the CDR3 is TGTGCCAGCAGCCGGGACAGGGCGAATGAGCAGTTCTTC.

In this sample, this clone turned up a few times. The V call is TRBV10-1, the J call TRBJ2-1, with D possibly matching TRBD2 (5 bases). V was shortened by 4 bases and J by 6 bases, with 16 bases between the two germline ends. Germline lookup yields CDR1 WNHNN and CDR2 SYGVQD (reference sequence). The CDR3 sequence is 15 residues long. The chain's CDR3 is CASSGARTRANEQFF. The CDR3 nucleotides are TGCGCCAGCAGTGGTGCCCGGACTCGAGCCAATGAGCAGTTCTTC.